This TCR beta chain appears in the sequencing data of a study of molecular identifiers for immune sequencing clone quantification. Regarding the study as a whole: Over 97% of effector molecules, but under 1% in naive cells, were held by clones with more than 20 RNA copies. Barcode sharing among identical TCR molecules could make large clones appear smaller.

TCRdb recomputed calls from the PCR reads with MiXCR, one row per CDR3 protein. Of approximately 90,000 distinct CDR3 sequences in the sample, around a fifth were seen once. V was clipped by 4 bases and J by 4 bases; unmatched bases: 10. Germline-derived CDR1 and CDR2 are KGHSH and LQKENI. This CDR3 is 16 amino acids long. A CD8+CD4-CCR7+CD45RA+ gate was used to sort naive CD8 T cells. This clonotype was detected ten times or more. Its cognate antigen is unknown. The chain recombines TRBV18 with TRBJ2-5, with 9 bases lining up with TRBD1. The receptor comes from a human donor in good health. Some libraries in this study had Jurkat cell RNA spiked in. Source material: naive CD8+ T cells from blood, with Jurkat cell RNA spiked in. Subset specified: FACS-sorted CD8+CD4-CCR7+CD45RA+ naive T cells. CDR3 loop: CASSLLQGAYGETQYF. In DNA, the CDR3 is TGTGCCAGCTCACTACTACAGGGGGCTTATGGAGAGACCCAGTACTTC.